The sequence of this TCR beta chain was determined in a study of blood T cell repertoires in COVID-19 (dated by TCRdb to about 2020). In the study overall: Collaborator samples came from the United States, Italy and Spain and covered acute and convalescent phases of COVID-19. Where available, HLA class I and class II types were taken from metadata supplied by the sample provider and were not determined by assay-based typing. The repertoires were made available in a free public database intended to serve as a resource for research on the immune response to SARS-CoV-2. The material from the prospective study consisted of cDNA or gDNA derived from T cells, B-cell-depleted T cells, or PBMCs. Deeply sampled blood TCRbeta repertoires from subjects exposed to, actively infected with, or recovered from COVID-19 were included in the dataset. Samples came from the ongoing ImmuneRACE study (first 160 participants) plus 1,254 subjects from 6 global collaborators. The sample metadata nearly always contained a de-identified subject ID, COVID-19 status, age in years and sex.

TCRbeta CDR3 regions were amplified from genomic DNA using the immunoSEQ Assay, a bias-controlled multiplex PCR. The study's processing was this. Nucleated cell counts per sample were estimated from amplification of reference gene primers within the assay. Sequence reads were collapsed and filtered to measure the absolute abundance of every unique TCRbeta CDR3 rearrangement. Productive Simpson clonality was computed per sample as the square root of Simpson's diversity index over productive rearrangements. The source is immuneACCESS, and TCRdb retained only in-frame sequences with V and J called. Part of the clones is not carried over; for the studies checked, unresolved V genes explain less than half of this, and the remainder is unexplained. V and J calls and clone size are as listed in that table; D and trimming were resolved from the DNA. The sample records more than 200,000 clones, around four fifths of which are singletons. The biggest ten clones account for about 8.1% of the sample.

Collaborating institutions collected whole blood in K2EDTA tubes following their own protocols. For TCRbeta analysis, collaborators shipped samples in one of three forms: frozen whole blood, isolated PBMCs, or DNA extracted from either of those sample types. This clone was observed a single time. Its antigen has not been determined. No much larger clone exists at a distance of one base, and base qualities are not known. General conclusions and limits of the study: The quantity of clinical and demographic metadata differed by source and by participant and was supplied without curation.

Based on the germline V gene, the CDR1 and CDR2 sequences are SGHVS and FNYEAQ. Unmatched junction bases come to 6, with V trimmed by 5 bases and J by 6 bases. Reading from cysteine to phenylalanine, the CDR3 counts 15 amino acids. The read is trimmed to its CDR3 DNA, 45 bases read in frame from base 1. The source material was peripheral blood. This clonotype was sampled from a woman aged 45-65 years with acute or convalescent COVID-19. The chain is encoded by TRBV7-6 joined to TRBJ2-5, and TRBD2 aligns with 13 junction nucleotides. The nucleotide sequence is given as TGTGCCAGCAGCCCCCGGACTAGCGGGAGTAAGACCCAGTACTTC. It specifies CASSPRTSGSKTQYF.